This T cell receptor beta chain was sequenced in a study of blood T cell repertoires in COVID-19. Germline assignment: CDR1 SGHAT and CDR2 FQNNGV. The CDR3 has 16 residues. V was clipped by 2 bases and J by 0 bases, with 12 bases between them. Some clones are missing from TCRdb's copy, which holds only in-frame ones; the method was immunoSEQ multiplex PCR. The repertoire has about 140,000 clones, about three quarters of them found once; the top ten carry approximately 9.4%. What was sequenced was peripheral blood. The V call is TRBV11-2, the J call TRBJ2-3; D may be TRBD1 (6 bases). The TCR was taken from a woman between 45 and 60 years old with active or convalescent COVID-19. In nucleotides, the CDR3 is TGTGCCAGCAGCTTACAGGGACAACATAGCACAGATACGCAGTATTTT. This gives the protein CASSLQGQHSTDTQYF.